The TCR beta chain described here comes from a study of blood T cell repertoires in COVID-19. Study as a whole: The origin of the acute and convalescent COVID-19 samples was the United States, Italy and Spain. T cells, B-cell-depleted T cells, or PBMCs provided the cDNA or gDNA that served as material.

In its sample, this clone was seen once. Patients at the Seattle site were enrolled during active infection and followed longitudinally. Study processing details: Reference gene primer amplification gave nucleated cell count estimates. Assay: immunoSEQ multiplex PCR; the TCRdb copy retains only in-frame clones and omits some. V and J calls and clone size are copied from that table; D and trimming were computed from the DNA. The sample includes some 240,000 clones, 75% to 85% of them seen just once. This CDR3 is 16 amino acids long. The germline CDR1 and CDR2 sequences are SGHTA and FQGNSA. V shed 3 bases, J shed 2 bases, and the junction held 5 bases outside the gene matches.

The genes are TRBV7-2 and TRBJ2-3; 10 nucleotides align to TRBD1. The sequenced sample consisted of peripheral blood. The TCR sequence derives from a woman in her 70s with COVID-19, enrolled during active disease. In DNA form, the CDR3 reads TGTGCCAGCAGCTTGGCCGGGACAGGGGTCACAGATACGCAGTATTTT. Translation: CASSLAGTGVTDTQYF.